This TCR beta chain is drawn from a study of neoadjuvant anti-PD-1 for oral cavity cancer. Study summary: Patients mostly received three to four biweekly nivolumab doses at 3 mg/kg before surgery.

Time point of the sample: after neoadjuvant nivolumab, at surgical resection. The CDR3 is made up of 15 amino acids. The V and J ends lost 0 bases and 4 bases, in that order; junction bases with no gene match: 4. Per the germline V gene, CDR1 is SGHNT and CDR2 is YYREEE (reference sequence). Tumor libraries mostly used about 4.6 ug genomic DNA, two replicates each. Generated by immunoSEQ multiplex PCR, the TCRdb table keeps only in-frame clones and is missing some. The sample lists 20,000 to 25,000 clones, more than 40% occurring once. The TCR comes from a person aged 35-80 years with oral cavity squamous cell carcinoma. The material sequenced was tumor tissue, taken after nivolumab (anti-PD-1) treatment. The chain is built from TRBV5-4 and TRBJ2-3; 8 bases match TRBD1. CDR3 DNA sequence: TGTGCCAGCAGCTTGGAAGGACAGGGCTCAGATACGCAGTATTTT. Amino acid sequence: CASSLEGQGSDTQYF.